This TCR beta chain emerged from a study of CD8+CD57+ T cells in acquired aplastic anemia (dated by TCRdb to 2016 to 2018). Describing the broader study: DNA extracted from sorted CD4+ and CD8+ cells had a mean of about 3 ug, with a range of about 0.18 to 27.4 ug. A CD8+CD57+ expansion meant a frequency higher than the mean frequency seen in healthy subjects. What the work shows at the level of the full study, not this receptor alone: No significant difference in CD8+ Simpson's diversity was found between patients and healthy controls (P=0.060). Although 25 to 30 CD8+ CDR3 sequences were shared by patients and controls, these sequences appeared highly expressed in patients and within the immunodominant clones of patients.

To note about this clonotype: Its target antigen remains unknown. Base qualities were left out, and no much larger clone turns up one base away.

Trimming takes 3 bases from V and 5 bases from J, and the germline ends sit 16 bases apart. The germline V gene (reference sequence) provides CDR1 DFQATT and CDR2 SNEGSKA. Taken from cysteine to phenylalanine, the CDR3 has 14 residues. Just CDR3 DNA is preserved here, 42 bases in frame from base 1. Patients chosen for sequencing had shown expansion of CD8+CD57+ cells by flow cytometry. All patients had severe acquired aplastic anemia diagnosed by International Study of Aplastic Anemia and Agranulocytosis and Camitta criteria. Patients had received no therapy at the time of blood sampling. TCR repertoires of sorted CD4+ and CD8+ blood T cells from severe aplastic anemia patients and healthy subjects were deep-sequenced in the study. Patients were enrolled in the USA under clinicaltrials.gov protocols 00001620, 01623167, 00001397, 00071045, 00081523 and 00961064. Ficoll-Paque density gradient centrifugation was used to isolate peripheral blood mononuclear cells. Before DNA extraction, CD4+ and CD8+ T cells were sorted by FACS or by magnetic beads.

Genomic DNA was used as template for profiling of TCR beta VDJ combinations and CDR3 sequences. An Illumina HiSeq 2000 was the platform used for TCR repertoire sequencing. The original pipeline was this. TRBV/TRBJ rearrangement plots, CDR3 size and DJ length profiles, and Simpson's diversity index were used to evaluate the repertoires. The immunodominant clone was defined as the most abundant DNA sequence in deep sequencing data. CDR3 amino acid sequences were screened for sharing across subjects and were compared with published repertoires and the VDJdb database. The raw public reads went through TCRdb reprocessing: fastp at Q25, MiXCR clone calling, in-frame beta chains kept. Rows matching on CDR3 protein sequence are summarized as one entry with the most common DNA and genes. The V and J calls come from TCRdb's annotation, not from the publication. Counted in this sample were around 180,000 distinct CDR3 sequences; less than 50% of them appeared once. About 1.7% of the sample belongs to the ten largest clones.

This clonotype was obtained from a human donor with aplastic anemia. The sequencing sample was made of sorted CD4+, CD8+, or CD8+CD57+ T cells (not recorded which) from PBMCs. Recombination linked TRBV20-1 to TRBJ1-2; perhaps TRBD1 is the D gene, with 5 bases matching. The bases read TGCAGTGCTAGTAGGGACCTGGAACCTTATGGCTACACCTTC. Its product reads: CSASRDLEPYGYTF.